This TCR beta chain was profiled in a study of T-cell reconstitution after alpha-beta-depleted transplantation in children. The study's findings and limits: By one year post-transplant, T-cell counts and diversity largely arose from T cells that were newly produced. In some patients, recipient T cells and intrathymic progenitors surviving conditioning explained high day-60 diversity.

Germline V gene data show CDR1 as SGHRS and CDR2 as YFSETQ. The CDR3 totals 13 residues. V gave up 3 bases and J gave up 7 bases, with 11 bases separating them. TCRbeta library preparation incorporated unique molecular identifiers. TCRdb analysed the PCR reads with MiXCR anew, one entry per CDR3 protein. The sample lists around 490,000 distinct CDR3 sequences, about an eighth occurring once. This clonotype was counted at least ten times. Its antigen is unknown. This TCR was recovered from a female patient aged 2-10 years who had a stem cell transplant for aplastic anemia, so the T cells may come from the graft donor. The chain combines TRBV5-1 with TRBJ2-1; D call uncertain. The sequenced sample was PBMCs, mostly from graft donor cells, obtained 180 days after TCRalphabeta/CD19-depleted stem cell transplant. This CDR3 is CASSWTDGNEQFF. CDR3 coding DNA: TGCGCCAGCAGCTGGACGGACGGTAATGAGCAGTTCTTC.